A single sample is the source of the 9 T cell receptor beta chains below, sequenced in a study of cytomegalovirus exposure and HLA in healthy donors. Vbeta (60) and Jbeta (13) primers were used in the PCR. Profiling relied on immunoSEQ multiplex PCR, and the TCRdb table lists in-frame clones only, not all of them. The sample has approximately 150,000 clones, around 82% seen once; the top ten hold 2.5% to 3%. Material for sequencing was PBMCs. These receptors were taken from a female donor in good health and CMV-seronegative.

The chain links TRBV6-5 to TRBJ2-1; weak D call: TRBD1 (6 bases). Germline CDR1 reads MNHEY; CDR2 reads SVGAGI. The ends were cut back, 6 bases at V and 7 bases at J, with 16 bases in the middle. The CDR3 loop spans 14 amino acids. CDR3 coding DNA: TGTGCCAGCAGGACAGGATTCCCCGGGAATGAGCAGTTCTTC. Translating gives CASRTGFPGNEQFF.

The rearrangement joins TRBV7-9 to TRBJ1-4, with no clear D. Germline V gene lookup returns CDR1 SEHNR and CDR2 FQNEAQ (reference sequence). The length of the CDR3 is 13 residues. V lost 8 bases to trimming and J lost 0 bases, with 7 bases between them. The CDR3 reads CASVRATNEKLFF. The CDR3 bases are TGTGCCAGCGTGCGGGCAACTAATGAAAAACTGTTTTTT.

The chain combines TRBV5-4 with TRBJ1-1, with 10 bases lining up with TRBD1. Germline CDR1 is SGHNT and CDR2 is YYREEE (reference sequence). This CDR3 spans 15 amino acids. Trimming at V came to 4 bases and at J to 3 bases, leaving 6 bases not matched to a gene. CDR3 in DNA: TGTGCCAGCAGCCCGGGACAGGGGTTGCACACTGAAGCTTTCTTT. It codes for CASSPGQGLHTEAFF.

The chain has TRBV2 and TRBJ1-4, with D possibly TRBD1 on 6 matching bases. V lost 6 bases and J 4 bases, leaving 12 bases between the germline ends. This CDR3 spans 14 amino acids. Germline assignment: CDR1 SNHLY and CDR2 FYNNEI. The CDR3 nucleotides are TGTGCCAGCAGGAGGACAGCCTATAATGAAAAACTGTTTTTT. This encodes CASRRTAYNEKLFF.

The V and J genes are TRBV28 and TRBJ1-2; D is ambiguous. In germline, CDR1 is MDHEN, CDR2 SYDVKM. This CDR3 is 18 amino acids long. V gave up 1 base and J gave up 2 bases, with 20 bases separating them. CDR3: CASSLYAPGGEKNYGYTF. The CDR3 region has the DNA TGTGCCAGCAGTTTATATGCCCCAGGCGGGGAAAAAAACTATGGCTACACCTTC.

This chain connects TRBV10-3 to TRBJ1-2; a possible D gene is TRBD1 (6 bases). The V gene lost 4 bases and the J gene lost 3 bases, with 21 bases spanning the gap. Germline CDR1 reads ENHRY; CDR2 reads SYGVKD. The CDR3 consists of 17 residues. This CDR3 is CAISAGPQGGSYYGYTF. CDR3 bases: TGTGCCATCAGTGCTGGACCCCAAGGGGGATCTTACTATGGCTACACCTTC.

This clone was detected a few times. The chain uses TRBV6-6 and TRBJ1-1; D not certain. This CDR3 has 13 amino acids. The germline V gene encodes CDR1 MNHNY and CDR2 SVGAGI (reference sequence). Trimming left V 8 bases short and J 1 base short, with 11 bases between. The CDR3 DNA is TGTGCCAGCGGAGTCCAAGCGAACACTGAAGCTTTCTTT. Residues: CASGVQANTEAFF.

The chain combines TRBV28 with TRBJ2-1, with 9 bases that match TRBD2. The CDR3 covers 16 residues. Trimming took 5 bases from V and 4 from J; bases not matched to a gene: 9. Germline V lookup: CDR1 MDHEN, CDR2 SYDVKM. DNA of the CDR3: TGTGCCAGCAGTGTATTGGGTCTAGCGGGATACAATGAGCAGTTCTTC. Its translation: CASSVLGLAGYNEQFF.

This clone was seen once. V and J are TRBV19 and TRBJ2-7, with D possibly TRBD2 on 6 matching bases. V was clipped by 3 bases and J by 3 bases, with 9 bases between them. The CDR3 loop spans 13 amino acids. Germline V lookup: CDR1 LNHDA, CDR2 SQIVND (reference sequence). The CDR3 DNA reads TGTGCCAGTAGTATCGGGGGATTCTACGAGCAGTACTTC. Translation gives CASSIGGFYEQYF.